This entry lists 3 T cell receptor beta chains sequenced from one sample in a study of blood T cell repertoires in COVID-19. Here immunoSEQ multiplex PCR was the method, and the copy in TCRdb shows in-frame clones only, minus some. The table has roughly 24,000 clones, 90% seen once. What was sequenced was peripheral blood. The receptors come from a woman aged 55-75 years with active COVID-19.

The chain uses TRBV5-1 and TRBJ2-1; 8 bases match TRBD2. The CDR3 consists of 15 residues. Germline V gives CDR1 SGHRS, CDR2 YFSETQ. V was clipped by 3 bases and J by 9 bases; unmatched bases: 11. The CDR3 here is CASSWTSGGHGEQFF. The CDR3 DNA reads as TGCGCCAGCAGCTGGACCTCGGGGGGGCACGGTGAGCAGTTCTTC.

The rearrangement links TRBV18 to TRBJ1-2, with 8 bases fitting TRBD1. Losses at the gene ends were 3 bases for V and 2 bases for J; bases not matched to a gene: 11. Germline V gene data show CDR1 as KGHSH and CDR2 as LQKENI. The CDR3 has 17 amino acids. Here the CDR3 DNA reads TGTGCCAGCTCACCCTTGGGTGGGACAGGACACAACTATGGCTACACCTTC. This sequence encodes CASSPLGGTGHNYGYTF.

The chain uses TRBV5-1 and TRBJ1-1; TRBD1 might be the D (6 bases). The CDR3 is 15 amino acids. The V and J ends lost 3 bases and 6 bases respectively, with 18 bases between them. CDR1 is SGHRS, CDR2 YFSETQ, per germline. CDR3 in amino acids: CASSSTTTGTPEAFF. The CDR3 DNA is TGCGCCAGCAGCTCTACCACTACAGGGACCCCTGAAGCTTTCTTT.